What follows are 7 T cell receptor beta chains derived from one specimen sequenced in a study of blood T cell repertoires in COVID-19. Using immunoSEQ multiplex PCR, the repertoire was profiled, and TCRdb retains in-frame clones only, with some absent. The table includes approximately 52,000 clones, around four fifths detected once. Material: peripheral blood. These TCRs come from a woman of 80 years or more with acute or convalescent COVID-19.

The rearrangement joins TRBV12-5 to TRBJ2-7; the D gene is possibly TRBD1 (6 bases). CDR3 length: 14 amino acids. V dropped 3 bases and J dropped 3 bases, with 12 bases sitting between them. In germline, CDR1 is LGHNT, CDR2 FRNRAP. Here the CDR3 DNA reads TGTGCTAGTGGTTTCCTCGGGACAAGCTACGAGCAGTACTTC. Its translation is CASGFLGTSYEQYF.

The rearrangement links TRBV2 to TRBJ2-3; the match to TRBD2 covers 11 bases. CDR3 length: 15 amino acids. With V trimmed by 6 bases and J by 7 bases, 9 bases remained unmatched. Per germline, CDR1 SNHLY and CDR2 FYNNEI. This CDR3 is CASRLAGDHIYTQYF. The CDR3, as DNA: TGTGCCAGCAGACTAGCGGGGGACCACATTTATACGCAGTATTTT.

The chain has TRBV15 and TRBJ1-5; possible D gene TRBD1, 6 bases. CDR3 length equals 17 residues. The V gene lost 6 bases and the J gene lost 1 base, with 19 bases spanning the gap. Per the germline V gene, CDR1 is LNHNV and CDR2 is YYDKDF (reference sequence). DNA for the CDR3: TGTGCCACCAGAGGAGATAGAGAGGGGGGGAGCAATCAGCCCCAGCATTTT. Encoded protein: CATRGDREGGSNQPQHF.

The rearrangement uses TRBV7-2 and TRBJ1-5; weak D call: TRBD1 (5 bases). Per germline, CDR1 SGHTA and CDR2 FQGNSA. V was cut by 4 bases and J by 10 bases, with 11 bases left in between. The CDR3 is made up of 12 amino acids. CDR3 residues: CASSSQGRPQHF. The DNA for the CDR3 is TGTGCCAGCAGCTCCCAGGGTCGACCCCAGCATTTT.

A few counts support this clone. The chain uses TRBV6-1 and TRBJ1-6; D is unclear. Germline V gives CDR1 MNHNS, CDR2 SASEGT. This CDR3 is built from 16 residues. Between the trimmed V and J ends, which lost 2 bases and 7 bases, there was a span of 15 bases. The CDR3 DNA reads as TGTGCCAGCAGTGAATTTGTGTCGGGAACAAATTCACCCCTCCACTTT. Its protein is CASSEFVSGTNSPLHF.

The genes are TRBV9 and TRBJ1-2; the D gene is possibly TRBD1 (5 bases). This CDR3 region has 15 residues. V shed 0 bases and J shed 3 bases, with 12 bases lying between them. Germline values: CDR1 SGDLS, CDR2 YYNGEE. This CDR3 is CASSVGPTRDYGYTF. The CDR3 coding sequence is TGTGCCAGCAGCGTAGGACCTACCAGGGACTATGGCTACACCTTC.

The chain is built from TRBV5-6 and TRBJ2-7, with 9 bases aligning to TRBD1. Trimming at V came to 5 bases and at J to 0 bases, leaving 3 bases not matched to a gene. The germline V gene encodes CDR1 SGHDT and CDR2 YYEEEE. The CDR3 length is 14 residues. The CDR3 loop is CASRRDRDSYEQYF. The CDR3 DNA is TGTGCCAGCAGGCGGGACAGGGACTCCTACGAGCAGTACTTC.